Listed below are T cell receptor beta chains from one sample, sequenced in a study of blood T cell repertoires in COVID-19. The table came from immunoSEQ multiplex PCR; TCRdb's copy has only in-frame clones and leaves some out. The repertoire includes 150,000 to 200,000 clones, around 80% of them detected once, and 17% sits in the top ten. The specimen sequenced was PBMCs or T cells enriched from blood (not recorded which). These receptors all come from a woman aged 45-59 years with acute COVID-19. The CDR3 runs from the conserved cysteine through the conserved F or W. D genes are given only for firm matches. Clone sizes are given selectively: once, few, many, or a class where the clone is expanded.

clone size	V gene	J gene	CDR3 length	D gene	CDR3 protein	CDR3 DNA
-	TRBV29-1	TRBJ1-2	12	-	CSHSRGNYGYTF	TGCAGCCACTCGCGCGGGAACTATGGCTACACCTTC
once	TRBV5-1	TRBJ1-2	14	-	CASSRDNILDGYTF	TGCGCCAGCAGCCGGGACAACATATTAGATGGCTACACCTTC
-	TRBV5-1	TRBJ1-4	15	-	CASSLARPIGEKLFF	TGCGCCAGCAGCTTGGCCAGGCCTATTGGGGAAAAACTGTTTTTT
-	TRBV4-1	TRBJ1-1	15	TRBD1	CASSPIPGQLDEAFF	TGCGCCAGCAGCCCCATACCGGGACAGCTAGATGAAGCTTTCTTT
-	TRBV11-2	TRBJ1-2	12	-	CASSFSNGGYTF	TGTGCCAGCAGCTTTAGCAACGGTGGCTACACCTTC
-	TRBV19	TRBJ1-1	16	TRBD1	CASRLTGGRLNTEAFF	TGTGCCAGTAGGCTGACAGGGGGCCGCTTGAACACTGAAGCTTTCTTT
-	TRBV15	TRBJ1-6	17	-	CATSTVPAGGYNSPLHF	TGTGCCACCAGCACCGTCCCGGCGGGGGGATATAATTCACCCCTCCACTTT
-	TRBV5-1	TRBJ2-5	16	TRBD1	CASSLIRNRGLETQYF	TGCGCCAGCAGCTTAATCAGAAACAGGGGGCTGGAGACCCAGTACTTC
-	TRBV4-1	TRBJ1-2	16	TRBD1	CASSQDPPTGNVGYTF	TGCGCCAGCAGCCAAGATCCCCCGACAGGGAATGTGGGCTACACCTTC
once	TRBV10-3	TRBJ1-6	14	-	CAISESNRGSPLHF	TGTGCCATCAGTGAGTCGAACCGGGGTTCACCCCTCCACTTT
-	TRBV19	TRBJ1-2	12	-	CASRNPGYGYTF	TGTGCCAGTAGGAACCCAGGTTATGGCTACACCTTC
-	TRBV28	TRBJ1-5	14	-	CASSLGAGNQPQHF	TGTGCCAGCTCATTAGGAGCAGGGAATCAGCCCCAGCATTTT
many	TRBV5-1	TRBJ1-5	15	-	CASSLVGGTNQPQHF	TGCGCCAGCAGCTTGGTAGGAGGGACCAATCAGCCCCAGCATTTT
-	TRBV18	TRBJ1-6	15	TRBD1	CASSDGTGGNSPLHF	TGTGCCAGCTCCGATGGGACAGGGGGCAATTCACCCCTCCACTTT
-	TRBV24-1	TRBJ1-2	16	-	CATSDTNMGHVYGYTF	TGTGCCACCAGTGATACAAATATGGGGCACGTCTATGGCTACACCTTC
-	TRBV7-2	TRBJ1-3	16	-	CASSRQVTVSGNTIYF	TGTGCCAGCAGCAGACAGGTCACGGTCTCTGGAAACACCATATATTTT
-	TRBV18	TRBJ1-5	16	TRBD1	CASSAQGAVGNQPQHF	TGTGCCAGCTCCGCACAGGGGGCGGTGGGCAATCAGCCCCAGCATTTT
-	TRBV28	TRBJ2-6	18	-	CASSLPPGANSGANVLTF	TGTGCCAGCAGTCTCCCCCCAGGGGCGAATTCTGGGGCCAACGTCCTGACTTTC
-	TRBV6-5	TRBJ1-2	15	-	CASRRTDTTNYGYTF	TGTGCCAGCAGAAGGACAGATACTACTAACTATGGCTACACCTTC
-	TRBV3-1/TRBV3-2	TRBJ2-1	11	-	CASSLYNEQFF	TGTGCCAGCAGCTTGTATAATGAGCAGTTCTTC
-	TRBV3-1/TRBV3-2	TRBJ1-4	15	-	CASSQDPDSNEKLFF	TGTGCCAGCAGCCAAGATCCAGATTCTAATGAAAAACTGTTTTTT
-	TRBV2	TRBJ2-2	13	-	CASLGTNLGELFF	TGTGCCAGCCTCGGGACAAACCTAGGGGAGCTGTTTTTT
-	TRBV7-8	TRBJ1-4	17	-	CASSSAEGAGYTEKLFF	TGTGCCAGCAGCTCCGCGGAGGGTGCAGGGTATACTGAAAAACTGTTTTTT
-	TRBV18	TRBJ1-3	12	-	CASSDQGDTIYF	TGTGCCAGCTCAGACCAAGGAGACACCATATATTTT
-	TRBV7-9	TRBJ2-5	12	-	CASSLAQSTQYF	TGTGCCAGCAGCTTAGCGCAGTCTACCCAGTACTTC
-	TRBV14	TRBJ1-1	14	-	CASSQTVGFTEAFF	TGTGCCAGCAGCCAGACAGTGGGGTTCACTGAAGCTTTCTTT
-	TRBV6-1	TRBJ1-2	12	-	CASSEPGRGYTF	TGTGCCAGCAGTGAACCAGGGCGTGGCTACACCTTC
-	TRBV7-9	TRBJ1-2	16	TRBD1	CASSLGGTGARYGYTF	TGTGCCAGCAGCTTAGGGGGGACAGGGGCTCGCTATGGCTACACCTTC
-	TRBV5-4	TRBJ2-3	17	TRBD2	CASSLGLAGVSTDTQYF	TGTGCCAGCAGCTTGGGACTAGCGGGGGTTAGCACAGATACGCAGTATTTT
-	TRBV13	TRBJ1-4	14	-	CASSLGRGGEKLFF	TGTGCCAGCAGCTTAGGTCGGGGGGGTGAAAAACTGTTTTTT
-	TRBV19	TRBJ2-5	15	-	CASSMGLAGQETQYF	TGTGCCAGTAGTATGGGCCTGGCGGGGCAAGAGACCCAGTACTTC
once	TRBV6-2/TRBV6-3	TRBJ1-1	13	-	CASSSGDWAEAFF	TGTGCCAGCAGCTCAGGGGATTGGGCTGAAGCTTTCTTT
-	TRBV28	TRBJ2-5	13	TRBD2	CASSLGGGETQYF	TGTGCCAGCAGTTTAGGGGGGGGAGAGACCCAGTACTTC
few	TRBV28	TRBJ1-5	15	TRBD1	CASSLPRQGSQPQHF	TGTGCCAGCAGTTTGCCCCGACAGGGGAGTCAGCCCCAGCATTTT
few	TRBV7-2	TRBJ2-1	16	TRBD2	CASSLAGGGRNNEQFF	TGTGCCAGCAGCTTAGCGGGCGGGGGGAGGAATAATGAGCAGTTCTTC
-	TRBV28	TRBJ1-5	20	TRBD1	CASSLLYGTGTLYSNQPQHF	TGTGCCAGCAGTTTATTATATGGGACAGGGACCTTGTATAGCAATCAGCCCCAGCATTTT
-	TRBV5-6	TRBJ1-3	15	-	CASSLGHNTGNTIYF	TGTGCCAGCAGCTTGGGCCACAACACTGGAAACACCATATATTTT